This T cell receptor (beta chain) comes out of a study of spatial heterogeneity in lung cancer. The study's findings and limits: Expanded alpha and beta TCR counts within tumors tracked tumor mutation counts.

TCRdb used MiXCR to reprocess the 5' RACE reads, holding one entry per CDR3 protein. There are roughly 4,400 distinct CDR3 sequences in the sample; roughly 12% occur only once, and roughly 26% lies in the top ten. The time point: sample taken at primary tumor resection. The authors sequenced whole RNA from tumor, nontumor lung or frozen PBMC without sorting. As regards this clonotype: The antigen is not known. In a library made to pick up alpha chains, this beta chain is a stray read with a size that means little.

The CDR3 contains 15 residues. The V end was cut by 5 bases, the J end by 8 bases, with 19 bases between. The V gene's germline CDR1 is MNHEY and CDR2 SVGAGI. This chain links TRBV6-5 with TRBJ2-1; either TRBD1 or TRBD2 may fit D (5 bases each). This TCR was recovered from a male donor with early-stage non-small cell lung cancer. Specimen: lung tumor tissue, collected at surgery. In DNA form, the CDR3 reads TGTGCCAGCAGTCCCACCCCGAACCGGGGCGATGAGCAGTTCTTC. Translating it yields CASSPTPNRGDEQFF.